The rows below give T cell receptor beta chains drawn from one sample of a study of post-analysis software for immune sequencing data. Using its own MiXCR run on the PCR reads, TCRdb lists one record per CDR3 protein. The table has 740,000 or so distinct CDR3 sequences, about 50% seen once. The source material was blood. These receptors all stem from a girl under 18 with multiple sclerosis. Both conserved end residues are part of each CDR3. D genes are given only for firm matches. Clone size is not always given. Where it is, it says once, few, many or a class for expanded clones.

abundance: .; j_gene: TRBJ2-3; d_gene: .; v_gene: TRBV2; CDR3aa: CASSEGLIADTQYF; CDR3nt: TGTGCCAGCAGTGAGGGACTTATTGCAGATACGCAGTATTTT
abundance: .; j_gene: TRBJ2-3; d_gene: .; v_gene: TRBV20-1; CDR3aa: CSAPQRSEGITDTQYF; CDR3nt: TGCAGTGCACCCCAGAGAAGTGAGGGGATCACAGATACGCAGTATTTT
abundance: .; j_gene: TRBJ2-5; d_gene: .; v_gene: TRBV5-5; CDR3aa: CASSLAESQYF; CDR3nt: TGTGCCAGCAGCTTGGCCGAGTCCCAGTACTTC
abundance: few; j_gene: TRBJ2-1; d_gene: .; v_gene: TRBV4-1; CDR3aa: CASSPPLGEQFF; CDR3nt: TGCGCCAGCAGCCCCCCCCTAGGTGAGCAGTTCTTC
abundance: .; j_gene: TRBJ2-3; d_gene: TRBD1; v_gene: TRBV20-1; CDR3aa: CSAREGTGGNTDTQYF; CDR3nt: TGCAGTGCTAGAGAAGGCACAGGGGGCAACACAGATACGCAGTATTTT
abundance: .; j_gene: TRBJ2-3; d_gene: .; v_gene: TRBV4-2; CDR3aa: CASSQAALSDTQYF; CDR3nt: TGTGCCAGCAGCCAGGCCGCACTATCAGATACGCAGTATTTT
abundance: .; j_gene: TRBJ2-7; d_gene: TRBD1; v_gene: TRBV20-1; CDR3aa: CNATGTGIYEQYF; CDR3nt: TGCAATGCTACCGGGACAGGAATTTACGAGCAGTACTTC
abundance: once; j_gene: TRBJ2-7; d_gene: .; v_gene: TRBV20-1; CDR3aa: CSACEPPHYEQYF; CDR3nt: TGCAGTGCTTGCGAACCCCCTCACTACGAGCAGTACTTC
abundance: .; j_gene: TRBJ2-5; d_gene: TRBD2; v_gene: TRBV20-1; CDR3aa: CSAIAGGRGKEETQYF; CDR3nt: TGCAGTGCTATAGCGGGGGGGCGCGGAAAAGAAGAGACCCAGTACTTC
abundance: .; j_gene: TRBJ1-5; d_gene: .; v_gene: TRBV20-1; CDR3aa: CSARDGTASNQPQHF; CDR3nt: TGCAGTGCTAGAGACGGGACGGCGAGCAATCAGCCCCAGCATTTT
abundance: few; j_gene: TRBJ2-1; d_gene: .; v_gene: TRBV12-3/TRBV12-4; CDR3aa: CASSDRLFSYNEQFF; CDR3nt: TGTGCCAGCAGCGATAGACTATTCTCCTACAATGAGCAGTTCTTC
abundance: .; j_gene: TRBJ2-5; d_gene: .; v_gene: TRBV10-3; CDR3aa: CAISESPGKLETQYF; CDR3nt: TGTGCCATCAGTGAGTCGCCGGGTAAACTGGAGACCCAGTACTTC
abundance: .; j_gene: TRBJ1-1; d_gene: .; v_gene: TRBV29-1; CDR3aa: CSVAGVHADTEAFF; CDR3nt: TGCAGCGTTGCCGGGGTTCATGCAGACACTGAAGCTTTCTTT
abundance: once; j_gene: TRBJ2-3; d_gene: .; v_gene: TRBV28; CDR3aa: CASSLRQRDTDTQYF; CDR3nt: TGTGCCAGCAGTTTAAGGCAGCGAGACACAGATACGCAGTATTTT
abundance: .; j_gene: TRBJ1-2; d_gene: TRBD1; v_gene: TRBV27; CDR3aa: CASSPGQDGYTF; CDR3nt: TGTGCCAGCAGTCCGGGACAGGATGGCTACACCTTC
abundance: few; j_gene: TRBJ2-7; d_gene: .; v_gene: TRBV20-1; CDR3aa: CSGTTGTTYEQYF; CDR3nt: TGCAGTGGTACTACAGGAACGACCTACGAGCAGTACTTC
abundance: few; j_gene: TRBJ2-3; d_gene: .; v_gene: TRBV4-2; CDR3aa: CASSQDPAVVDTQYF; CDR3nt: TGTGCCAGCAGCCAAGATCCGGCTGTGGTGGATACGCAGTATTTT
abundance: few; j_gene: TRBJ1-4; d_gene: .; v_gene: TRBV7-2; CDR3aa: CASSSEAVGEKLFF; CDR3nt: TGTGCCAGCAGCTCGGAGGCCGTCGGGGAAAAACTGTTTTTT
abundance: .; j_gene: TRBJ2-1; d_gene: TRBD2; v_gene: TRBV6-5; CDR3aa: CASRHLAGAYNEQFF; CDR3nt: TGTGCCAGCAGACACCTAGCGGGGGCCTACAATGAGCAGTTCTTC
abundance: .; j_gene: TRBJ1-1; d_gene: .; v_gene: TRBV5-1; CDR3aa: CASSLGDTRMNTEAFF; CDR3nt: TGCGCCAGCAGCTTGGGGGACACCCGAATGAACACTGAAGCTTTCTTT
abundance: .; j_gene: TRBJ2-4; d_gene: TRBD1; v_gene: TRBV12-5; CDR3aa: CASGMQGAREQYF; CDR3nt: TGTGCTAGTGGTATGCAGGGGGCGAGGGAGCAGTACTTC
abundance: .; j_gene: TRBJ2-7; d_gene: .; v_gene: TRBV27; CDR3aa: CASSRLPTEGHVREQYF; CDR3nt: TGTGCCAGCAGCAGACTACCGACTGAGGGGCACGTCCGCGAGCAGTACTTC
abundance: .; j_gene: TRBJ2-5; d_gene: TRBD1; v_gene: TRBV5-1; CDR3aa: CASSPPLVGTEQYF; CDR3nt: TGCGCCAGCAGCCCGCCCCTGGTGGGGACAGAGCAGTACTTC
abundance: .; j_gene: TRBJ2-5; d_gene: TRBD1; v_gene: TRBV15; CDR3aa: CATSRDDRARRGTQYF; CDR3nt: TGTGCCACCAGCAGAGACGACAGGGCCCGCCGGGGGACCCAGTACTTC
abundance: .; j_gene: TRBJ2-6; d_gene: .; v_gene: TRBV20-1; CDR3aa: CSARDLGGTVSGANVLTF; CDR3nt: TGCAGTGCTAGAGATCTGGGAGGCACAGTCTCTGGGGCCAACGTCCTGACTTTC
abundance: .; j_gene: TRBJ1-1; d_gene: .; v_gene: TRBV29-1; CDR3aa: CSVDEGWNTEAFF; CDR3nt: TGCAGCGTTGACGAGGGGTGGAACACTGAAGCTTTCTTT
abundance: .; j_gene: TRBJ2-1; d_gene: .; v_gene: TRBV5-1; CDR3aa: CASSLGLVREGHEQFF; CDR3nt: TGCGCCAGCAGCTTGGGTCTGGTTCGTGAAGGGCATGAGCAGTTCTTC
abundance: .; j_gene: TRBJ2-5; d_gene: .; v_gene: TRBV7-6; CDR3aa: CSSSRRSSGSQETQYF; CDR3nt: TGTTCCAGCAGCCGTAGGTCATCAGGGTCTCAAGAGACCCAGTACTTC
abundance: few; j_gene: TRBJ2-7; d_gene: TRBD2; v_gene: TRBV3-1; CDR3aa: CASSPLAGRSYEQYF; CDR3nt: TGTGCCAGCAGCCCCTTAGCGGGACGATCCTACGAGCAGTACTTC